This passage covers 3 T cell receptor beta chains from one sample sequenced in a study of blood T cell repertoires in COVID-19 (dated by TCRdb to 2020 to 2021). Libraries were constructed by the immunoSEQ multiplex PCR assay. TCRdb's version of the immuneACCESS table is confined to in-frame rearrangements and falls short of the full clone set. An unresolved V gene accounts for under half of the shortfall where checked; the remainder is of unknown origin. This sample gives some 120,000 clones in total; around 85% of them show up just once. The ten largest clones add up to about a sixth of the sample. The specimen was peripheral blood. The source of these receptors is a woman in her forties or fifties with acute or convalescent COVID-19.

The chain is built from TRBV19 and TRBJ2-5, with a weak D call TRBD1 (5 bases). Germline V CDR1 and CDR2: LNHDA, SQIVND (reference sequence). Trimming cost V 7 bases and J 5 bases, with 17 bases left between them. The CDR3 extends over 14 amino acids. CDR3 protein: CASNSGPPGETQYF. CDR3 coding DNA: TGTGCCAGTAACTCCGGACCTCCAGGGGAGACCCAGTACTTC.

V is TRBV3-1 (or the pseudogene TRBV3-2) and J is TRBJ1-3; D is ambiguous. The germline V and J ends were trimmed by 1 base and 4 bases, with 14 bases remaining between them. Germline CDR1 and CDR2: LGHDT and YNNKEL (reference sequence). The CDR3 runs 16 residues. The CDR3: CASSQAQFLLGNTIYF. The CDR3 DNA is TGTGCCAGCAGCCAAGCTCAGTTCCTTTTGGGAAACACCATATATTTT.

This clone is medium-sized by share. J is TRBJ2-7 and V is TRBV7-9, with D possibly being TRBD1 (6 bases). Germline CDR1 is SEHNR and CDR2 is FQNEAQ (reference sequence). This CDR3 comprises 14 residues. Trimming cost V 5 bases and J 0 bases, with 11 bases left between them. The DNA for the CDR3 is TGTGCCAGCAGCCCTGTACAGGGCTCCTACGAGCAGTACTTC. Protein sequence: CASSPVQGSYEQYF.